The entry below describes one T cell receptor beta chain. The antigen remains unidentified. Other DNA sequences in the sample encode the same CDR3. Subsets obtained from CD4+ cells comprised CD45RA+ naive and CD45RA-negative memory cells. This sample is part of a study of shared clonotypes between healthy human individuals. Regarding the study as a whole: What naive subsets generally showed was a larger estimated richness than memory subsets showed. With a few donors compared, 4% to 5.5% of naive CD4 clonotypes were shared.

Clones were sequenced by immunoSEQ multiplex PCR, and TCRdb holds only the in-frame ones, with some missing. Of about 1,500,000 clones listed, 96% are singletons. J lost 1 base, V lost 6 bases, and 4 bases had no gene match. The CDR3 sequence is 14 residues long. The germline V gene encodes CDR1 MDHEN and CDR2 SYDVKM. This chain joins TRBV28 and TRBJ2-5, with 8 bases fitting TRBD1. Source material: naive CD4+ T cells sorted from blood. Subset in this sample: CD45RA+ positively selected. The source is a man aged 25-45 years in good health. The CDR3 DNA is TGTGCCAGCAGCCTGGACAGGGTCCAAGAGACCCAGTACTTC. As protein: CASSLDRVQETQYF.